Sequencing of this T cell receptor (beta chain) was carried out in a study of tumor and adjacent non-tumor tissue in lung cancer. This sample's RNA came from whole unsorted tissue. Notes on this clonotype: The antigen is not known. The junction and the germline gene differ at one end; a read error may be behind it.

General study points: Top 100 clones took a larger repertoire share in normal lung.

The library came from three nested PCR rounds adapted from ARM-PCR protocols. Each CDR3 protein gets one entry after TCRdb re-called the multiplex PCR reads with MiXCR. The table records about 110,000 distinct CDR3 sequences, 84% of them present only once. From germline, CDR1 is WNHNN and CDR2 SYGVQD (reference sequence). This CDR3 region has 14 residues. This sequence joins TRBV10-1 and TRBJ2-7; D gene ambiguous. Sequencing used lung tumor tissue. This receptor was identified in a man aged 70 or older with non-small cell lung cancer. CDR3 bases: TGCGCCAGCGGTGAACCCACGTCCCCATACCAGCAGTATTTC. Protein product: CASGEPTSPYQQYF.